Detailed here is one T cell receptor (beta chain). These data belong to a study of blood T cell repertoires in COVID-19. Study in general: COVID-19 samples, acute and convalescent, were from the United States, Italy and Spain.

Authors' data handling: The assay estimated nucleated cells by amplifying reference gene primers. The repertoire was sequenced with immunoSEQ multiplex PCR; TCRdb's copy has only in-frame clones and lacks some. V, J and clone size are taken as reported in that table, and D and trimming were inferred from the DNA itself. The sample has around 130,000 clones, roughly 89% seen once. CDR1 and CDR2 (germline): KGHSH, LQKENI. This CDR3 is built from 15 residues. V dropped 2 bases and J dropped 4; count of bases not matched to a gene: 4. The receptor was derived from a man between 50 and 59 years old with active or convalescent COVID-19. The rearrangement joins TRBV18 to TRBJ2-1; 8 positions match TRBD2. Sample: peripheral blood. CDR3 nucleotide sequence: TGTGCCAGCTCACCAAACCAGCGGGAGTACAATGAGCAGTTCTTC. It is translated as CASSPNQREYNEQFF.